What follows are 25 T cell receptor beta chains derived from one specimen sequenced in a study of T cells after yellow fever vaccination. MiXCR, run by TCRdb on the 5' RACE reads, gives a single entry per CDR3 protein. The table shows roughly 150,000 distinct CDR3 sequences, with less than 8.5% occurring only once. Sequencing was performed on CD4+ T cells sorted from PBMCs, taken 10 days after the yellow fever booster vaccination. Source of these receptors: a man younger than 40 who received the YFV17D yellow fever vaccine.

This clonotype was recorded a few times. The conserved phenylalanine or tryptophan normally closing the CDR3 is absent here, so this likely arose from a read error. The DNA is left out, because the CDR3 cannot be placed on it with certainty; the CDR3 is given as TCRdb lists it. The chain uses TRBV5-1 and TRBJ1-4. Termini included, the CDR3 measures 10 amino acids. The germline gives CDR1 SGHRS, CDR2 YFSETQ. The CDR3 region is CASSLVGQTV.

In its sample, this clonotype was seen many times. The rearrangement links TRBV11-2 to TRBJ2-4; tentative D call: TRBD1 (6 bases). Germline CDR1 reads SGHAT; CDR2 reads FQNNGV. This CDR3 spans 15 amino acids. V was shortened by 4 bases and J by 0 bases, with 10 bases between the two germline ends. The CDR3 coding sequence is TGTGCCAGCAGCTCTTCGGACAGAGCCAAAAACATTCAGTACTTC. Translated: CASSSSDRAKNIQYF.

This clonotype was counted ten times or more. This chain joins TRBV6-1 and TRBJ2-6; D not resolved. Looked up from germline, CDR1 is MNHNS and CDR2 is SASEGT. This CDR3 is built from 15 residues. V lost 1 base, J lost 9 bases, and 13 bases lay in between. The chain's CDR3 is CASSEGGRHVNVLTF. For the CDR3, the DNA is TGTGCCAGCAGTGAAGGTGGACGTCACGTCAACGTCCTGACTTTC.

This clonotype was recorded many times. J is TRBJ2-2 and V is TRBV9; no clear D. Deletions cut 0 bases from V and 1 base from J, with 16 bases between. Germline values: CDR1 SGDLS, CDR2 YYNGEE. The CDR3 length is 18 residues. In DNA, the CDR3 is TGTGCCAGCAGCGTAGATTTAGGGCGGCCACGGAACACCGGGGAGCTGTTTTTT. Its protein product is CASSVDLGRPRNTGELFF. Variable domain in full (rest from reference TRBV9 and TRBJ2-2): DSGVTQTPKHLITATGQRVTLRCSPRSGDLSVYWYQQSLDQGLQFLIQYYNGEERAKGNILERFSAQQFPDLHSELNLSSLELGDSALYFCASSVDLGRPRNTGELFFGEGSRLTVL.

The genes are TRBV20-1 and TRBJ2-1, with a weak D call TRBD2 (5 bases). The CDR3 has 17 residues. Trimming removed 4 bases from V and 10 bases from J, with 29 bases in between. The V gene's germline CDR1 is DFQATT and CDR2 SNEGSKA (reference sequence). CDR3 nucleotide sequence: TGCAGTGCTAACCCTGGCTGGCGGGCTTTCCCAATGAAGGAGCAGTTCTTC. This gives the protein CSANPGWRAFPMKEQFF.

This clonotype has a count of ten or more. This chain uses TRBV29-1 with TRBJ2-2; possibly TRBD1 or TRBD2 for D (7 bases each). Trimming shortened V by 7 bases and J by 5 bases, and 14 bases separated the two germline ends. CDR1 SQVTM and CDR2 ANQGSEA come from the germline V gene. The CDR3 is 13 amino acids. DNA of the CDR3: TGCAGCGCCGGGACAGCGGGGACCGGGGAGCTGTTTTTT. Its translation is CSAGTAGTGELFF.

This clonotype was found a few times. The chain joins TRBV19 to TRBJ1-2; no clear D. CDR3 size: 15 residues. The V end lost 1 base, the J end lost 4 bases, and 13 bases lay between the germline ends. The germline CDR1 and CDR2 sequences are LNHDA and SQIVND (reference sequence). CDR3 coding DNA: TGTGCCAGTAGTATAGCTTACATCGGCGGCTATGGCTACACCTTC. This codes for CASSIAYIGGYGYTF.

This clonotype occurred many times. This chain uses TRBV6-5 with TRBJ2-7; a possible D gene is TRBD2 (6 bases). CDR1 is MNHEY, CDR2 SVGAGI, per germline. Trimming left V 0 bases short and J 2 bases short, with 8 bases between. CDR3 size: 14 residues. CDR3 loop: CASSYSGGTYEQYF. CDR3 in DNA: TGTGCCAGCAGTTACTCAGGAGGGACCTACGAGCAGTACTTC.

This clonotype appeared many times. This chain connects TRBV20-1 to TRBJ2-1; TRBD2 agrees at 12 bases. The CDR3 sequence is 14 residues long. Germline CDR1 and CDR2: DFQATT and SNEGSKA (reference sequence). Trimming took 2 bases from V and 6 from J; bases not matched to a gene: 2. The CDR3 region has the DNA TGCAGTGCTAGAACGACTAGCGGGAGCAATGAGCAGTTCTTC. Its translation: CSARTTSGSNEQFF.

This clonotype has a count of ten or more. The chain has TRBV20-1 and TRBJ2-2, with 9 bases fitting TRBD1. The CDR3 has 14 residues. Per the germline V gene, CDR1 is DFQATT and CDR2 is SNEGSKA (reference sequence). V shed 5 bases and J 5 bases; nucleotides not matched to a gene: 6. DNA for the CDR3: TGCAGTGCTTCAACAGGGGGCTGGACCGGGGAGCTGTTTTTT. This translates into CSASTGGWTGELFF.

Details on this clonotype: A much larger clonotype is one base distant, so this may be a read error. The chain is built from TRBV24-1 and TRBJ2-3; D possibly matches TRBD1 or TRBD2 (5 bases each). CDR1 is KGHDR, CDR2 SFDVKD, per germline. Trimming pared 5 bases from V and 4 bases from J, leaving 18 bases between. The CDR3 is 16 residues long. CDR3 nucleotide sequence: TGTGCCACCAGTGGCCTCGGGACCGACAGTCCAGATACGCAGTATTTT. Protein product: CATSGLGTDSPDTQYF.

This clonotype was recorded many times. This chain joins TRBV5-1 and TRBJ2-3; D unresolved. This CDR3 is built from 13 residues. CDR1 SGHRS and CDR2 YFSETQ come from the germline V gene. V lost 3 bases, J lost 5 bases, and 10 bases lay in between. This CDR3 is CASSSLLGDTQYF. In nucleotides, the CDR3 is TGCGCCAGCAGCTCGTTGCTGGGAGATACGCAGTATTTT.

The rearrangement links TRBV5-4 to TRBJ2-7; TRBD1 aligns across 8 bases. Germline lookup yields CDR1 SGHNT and CDR2 YYREEE (reference sequence). The CDR3 has 15 amino acids. V trimming: 5 bases; J trimming: 2 bases; junction bases outside the gene matches: 9. Here the CDR3 reads CASREGQAGAYEQYF. The CDR3 DNA reads TGTGCCAGCAGGGAGGGACAGGCGGGCGCCTACGAGCAGTACTTC.

With regard to this clonotype: A much larger clone differs from this one at a single base, so this may be a read error. The genes are TRBV6-5 and TRBJ1-1, with TRBD1 matching over 7 bases. CDR1 MNHEY and CDR2 SVGAGI come from the germline V gene. The CDR3 loop spans 15 amino acids. The CDR3 protein is CASSYSPGGYTEASF. CDR3 sequence (DNA): TGTGCCAGCAGTTACTCGCCAGGGGGGTACACTGAAGCTTCCTTT.

This clonotype was detected many times. The V call is TRBV6-2 or TRBV6-3, the J call TRBJ1-1, with D unresolved. From germline, CDR1 is MNHEY and CDR2 SVGEGT. The V end lost 8 bases, the J end lost 0 bases, and 7 bases lay between the germline ends. The CDR3 is made up of 12 amino acids. CDR3 nucleotides: TGTGCCAGCGACTCGGTGAACACTGAAGCTTTCTTT. Protein sequence: CASDSVNTEAFF.

The chain has TRBV19 and TRBJ2-1; D gene unclear. The CDR3 is made up of 16 amino acids. Germline V gene sequence: CDR1 LNHDA, CDR2 SQIVND (reference sequence). Deletions cut 0 bases from V and 0 bases from J, with 9 bases between. The CDR3 DNA reads as TGTGCCAGTAGTATAGATCTAGGAAGCTCCTACAATGAGCAGTTCTTC. Translated, it gives CASSIDLGSSYNEQFF.

In this sample, this clonotype turned up many times. The V gene is TRBV29-1, the J gene TRBJ2-7; D not resolved. The V end lost 4 bases, the J end lost 5 bases, and 6 bases lay between the germline ends. Looked up from germline, CDR1 is SQVTM and CDR2 is ANQGSEA. The CDR3 is made up of 10 amino acids. This chain's CDR3 is CSVGSNEQYF. DNA of the CDR3: TGCAGCGTTGGGTCCAACGAGCAGTACTTC.

In its sample, this clonotype was seen a few times. The chain is built from TRBV20-1 and TRBJ2-5; the D call may be TRBD1 or TRBD2 (5 bases each). The CDR3 is 14 amino acids. Trimming shortened V by 1 base and J by 1 base, and 10 bases separated the two germline ends. Germline V lookup: CDR1 DFQATT, CDR2 SNEGSKA (reference sequence). Written as DNA, the CDR3 is TGCAGTGCTAGAGGAGGGGAAACCCAAGAGACCCAGTACTTC. Encoded protein: CSARGGETQETQYF.

This clonotype was seen many times. The junction departs from germline at one end; a sequencing error may be responsible. The V and J genes are TRBV7-7 and TRBJ2-5, with 11 bases that match TRBD2. The germline V gene encodes CDR1 SSHAT and CDR2 FNYEAQ (reference sequence). CDR3 length equals 16 residues. This chain's CDR3 is CASSLGRLAGQETQYF. As DNA, the CDR3 is TGTGCTAGCAGCTTAGGAAGACTAGCGGGGCAAGAGACCCAGTACTTC.

This clonotype was counted at least ten times. This rearrangement joins TRBV20-1 to TRBJ2-2, with TRBD2 identical over 9 bases. Germline V gene lookup returns CDR1 DFQATT and CDR2 SNEGSKA (reference sequence). With V trimmed by 5 bases and J by 4 bases, 5 bases remained unmatched. The CDR3 loop spans 14 amino acids. In DNA, the CDR3 is TGCAGTGCTCTAAATAGCGGGAGCACCGGGGAGCTGTTTTTT. This sequence encodes CSALNSGSTGELFF.

This clonotype was counted ten times or more. J is TRBJ2-7 and V is TRBV6-2 or TRBV6-3; perhaps TRBD2 as D (5 bases). The germline V gene has CDR1 MNHEY and CDR2 SVGEGT. This CDR3 comprises 13 residues. The V end lost 7 bases, the J end lost 5 bases, and 15 bases lay between the germline ends. The CDR3 loop reads CASKPADPNEQYF. The CDR3 DNA reads TGTGCCAGCAAGCCAGCGGATCCGAACGAGCAGTACTTC.

This clonotype has ten or more counts. This sequence joins TRBV7-2 and TRBJ2-5; 14 bases are shared with TRBD2. V was pared by 4 bases and J by 5 bases, with 6 bases of the junction left unmatched. Per the germline V gene, CDR1 is SGHTA and CDR2 is FQGNSA. The CDR3 length is 16 residues. CDR3 residues: CASSSGTSGSSETQYF. In DNA, the CDR3 is TGTGCCAGCAGCTCCGGGACTAGCGGGAGTTCCGAGACCCAGTACTTC.

In its sample, this clonotype was seen many times. The rearrangement uses TRBV5-1 and TRBJ1-1, with 7 nucleotides matching TRBD1. This CDR3 has 14 amino acids. Germline CDR1 reads SGHRS; CDR2 reads YFSETQ. V trimming: 0 bases; J trimming: 1 base; junction bases outside the gene matches: 0. CDR3 residues: CASSLGTGNTEAFF. CDR3 DNA: TGCGCCAGCAGCTTGGGGACAGGGAACACTGAAGCTTTCTTT.

In this sample, this clonotype turned up many times. This sequence joins TRBV7-2 and TRBJ1-5; D not certain. Germline loops: CDR1 SGHTA, CDR2 FQGNSA. Between the trimmed V and J ends, which lost 5 bases and 4 bases, there was a span of 9 bases. The CDR3 covers 13 residues. The CDR3 here is CASSIGRNQPQHF. The CDR3 coding sequence is TGTGCCAGCAGCATCGGTAGGAATCAGCCCCAGCATTTT.

This clonotype was seen many times. The chain recombines TRBV7-2 with TRBJ2-5, with TRBD1 matching 7 bases. Unmatched junction bases numbered 2, after V lost 2 bases and J lost 5 bases. The CDR3 has 13 amino acids. Germline lookup yields CDR1 SGHTA and CDR2 FQGNSA. CDR3 sequence: CASSLKGAETQYF. The DNA for the CDR3 is TGTGCCAGCAGCTTAAAGGGGGCGGAGACCCAGTACTTC. The whole variable domain, filled in from reference TRBV7-2 and TRBJ2-5, reads GAGVSQSPSNKVTEKGKDVELRCDPISGHTALYWYRQSLGQGLEFLIYFQGNSAPDKSGLPSDRFSAERTGGSVSTLTIQRTQQEDSAVYLCASSLKGAETQYFGPGTRLLVL.